This T cell receptor (beta chain) comes out of a study of blood T cell repertoires in COVID-19. On the study more broadly: Sources were T cells, B-cell-depleted T cells, or PBMCs; the material itself was cDNA or gDNA.

Methods used by the authors: Estimated nucleated cell counts came from reference gene primer amplification. Produced via immunoSEQ multiplex PCR; TCRdb's table is partial and in-frame only. D and trimming come from the DNA, and the V and J calls and clone size come from that table. Of 140,000 to 150,000 clones listed, around 81% were seen once; the top ten hold 8% to 9%. The clonotype was recovered from a human donor with acute or convalescent COVID-19. The donor label of this sample is uncertain. Sequenced: peripheral blood.

In DNA, the CDR3 is TGCGCCAGCAGCCACGGACAGGGTAATGAAAAACTGTTTTTT. Residues: CASSHGQGNEKLFF. The chain combines TRBV4-1 with TRBJ1-4, with 8 bases aligning to TRBD1. J gave up 4 bases and V 3 bases, and 1 base lay outside the gene matches. The CDR3 contains 14 residues. From germline, CDR1 is MGHRA and CDR2 YSYEKL.